The sequence of this TCR beta chain was determined in a study of CD4+ T cells in melanoma (dated by TCRdb to between 2022 and 2023). In the study overall: The study examined neoantigen-specific CD4+ T cells in human melanoma.

Donors were patients with melanoma. Libraries were built with the immunoSEQ multiplex PCR assay. Held by TCRdb, this immuneACCESS table contains in-frame sequences only and omits some clones. Under half of the omission traces to an unresolved V gene where checked; the cause of the rest is unknown. The sample contains some 7,000 clones, approximately 69% of them found a single time. About 29% of the sample goes to the ten largest clones. In regard to this clone: It lacks a known antigen. Base qualities are not at hand, and no much larger clone is one base apart.

Trimming costs V 5 bases and J 2 bases, and their ends lie 6 bases apart. The CDR3 has 12 amino acids, counting the end cysteine and phenylalanine. Of the read, only the CDR3 DNA is kept; its 36 bases are in frame from base 1. What the work shows at the level of the full study, not this receptor alone: Neoantigen-specific CD4+ T cells were reported to be correlated with the function of CD8+ T cells, macrophages and B cells. Neoantigen-specific CD4+ T cells in melanoma were reported to have a range of differentiation states.

The sequence came from a human donor with melanoma. The chain is assembled from TRBV12-3 or TRBV12-4 and TRBJ1-2; the D gene lacks a confident call. The specimen was cells from a culture (not recorded whether cultured in vitro). The encoded CDR3 is CASSQDNYGYTF. The nucleotide sequence is given as TGTGCCAGCAGTCAGGACAACTATGGCTACACCTTC.